Each of the 14 T cell receptor beta chains below was sequenced from the same sample in a study of PD-1 blockade in classical Hodgkin lymphoma (dated by TCRdb to 2019 to 2021). The time point label, as the study defines it: cycle 1 day 1 (C1D1), immediately before nivolumab initiation. Relapse after autologous stem cell transplantation had occurred in all trial patients, and cohorts A, B and C were distinguished by prior brentuximab vedotin exposure. CD8+ T cells were purified from thawed PBMCs by magnetic negative selection with a Miltenyi CD8+ T cell isolation kit. Libraries were prepared through the immunoSEQ multiplex PCR assay. TCRdb carries this immuneACCESS record with in-frame sequences only. Its versions omit some clonotypes, under half of them owing to an unresolved V gene in the studies checked, with the rest unexplained. The sample table contains around 6,000 clones; only one count was recorded for around half of them. Jointly, the top ten make up 13% to 15% of the sample.

The sample here was CD8+ T cells from blood, taken at baseline. These receptors were collected from a human donor with classical Hodgkin lymphoma.

The sample holds a few counts of this clone. The chain employs TRBV7-8 and TRBJ2-1; 9 positions agree with TRBD1. This CDR3 is 17 amino acids long. The V gene's germline CDR1 is SGHVS and CDR2 FQNEAQ. After removal of 3 bases from V and 1 base from J, the junction contained 7 bases not matched to a gene. CDR3 residues: CASSLEGQGDSYNEQFF. The CDR3, as DNA: TGTGCCAGCAGCTTGGAGGGACAGGGTGATTCCTACAATGAGCAGTTCTTC.

This chain connects TRBV11-3 to TRBJ2-3; D uncertain. Germline-derived CDR1 and CDR2 are SGHNT and YENEEA. The ends were cut back, 1 base at V and 3 bases at J, with 5 bases in the middle. The CDR3 covers 13 residues. CDR3 nucleotides: TGTGCCAGCAGCTTAGTACCAACAGATACGCAGTATTTT. It yields the protein CASSLVPTDTQYF.

The chain employs TRBV11-2 and TRBJ2-2; D is ambiguous. CDR1 and CDR2 (germline): SGHAT, FQNNGV. V gave up 5 bases and J gave up 2 bases, with 9 bases separating them. There are 14 residues in the CDR3. CDR3 in amino acids: CASSPSHNTGELFF. In nucleotides, the CDR3 is TGTGCCAGCAGCCCGTCCCATAACACCGGGGAGCTGTTTTTT.

The chain joins TRBV6-5 to TRBJ2-2; TRBD1 might be the D (6 bases). With 1 base removed from V and 7 bases from J, the gap between germline ends came to 13 bases. Germline values: CDR1 MNHEY, CDR2 SVGAGI. CDR3 size: 15 residues. The CDR3 bases are TGTGCCAGCAGTTACTTCCCCACAGGGCTCGGGGAGCTGTTTTTT. Encoded protein: CASSYFPTGLGELFF.

The chain carries TRBV6-6 and TRBJ2-1; the D is unclear. There are 14 residues in the CDR3. The V end was cut by 4 bases, the J end by 7 bases, with 14 bases between. Germline V CDR1 and CDR2: MNHNY, SVGAGI (reference sequence). The CDR3: CASSSSTLGNEQFF. CDR3 DNA sequence: TGTGCCAGCAGTTCCAGCACCCTTGGGAATGAGCAGTTCTTC.

The table lists this clone with a few counts. The CDR3 DNA sequence: TGCGCCAGCAGCCCCGCAGGGGAACAGGCCGAGCAGTACTTC. Translating it yields CASSPAGEQAEQYF. The chain employs TRBV5-1 and TRBJ2-7; TRBD1 might be the D (6 bases). Germline V gives CDR1 SGHRS, CDR2 YFSETQ. The CDR3 extends over 14 amino acids. V was shortened by 4 bases and J by 6 bases, with 17 bases between the two germline ends.

This clone showed up just a few times. The rearrangement uses TRBV6-5 and TRBJ1-5; 11 nucleotides agree with TRBD1. Unmatched junction bases numbered 6, after V lost 6 bases and J lost 5 bases. This CDR3 comprises 15 residues. Per germline, CDR1 MNHEY and CDR2 SVGAGI. The CDR3 sequence: CASREGQGGHQPQHF. The CDR3 bases are TGTGCCAGCAGAGAGGGACAGGGGGGACATCAGCCCCAGCATTTT.

J is TRBJ2-5 and V is TRBV6-6, with TRBD1 matching over 9 bases. Per the germline V gene, CDR1 is MNHNY and CDR2 is SVGAGI (reference sequence). The CDR3 contains 14 residues. Germline trimming cut 4 bases from V and 5 bases from J; bases unmatched to any gene: 5. CDR3 coding DNA: TGTGCCAGCAGTTTCGGGACAGGGTGGGAGACCCAGTACTTC. Its protein is CASSFGTGWETQYF.

The chain links TRBV7-3 to TRBJ1-1; D is unresolved. CDR1 and CDR2 from the germline V gene are SGHTA and FQGTGA. The V and J ends lost 2 bases and 7 bases respectively, with 11 bases between them. The CDR3 loop spans 13 amino acids. CDR3 loop: CASSLGRRYEAFF. The DNA for the CDR3 is TGTGCCAGCAGCTTAGGTCGCAGGTATGAAGCTTTCTTT.

This clone is medium-sized within its sample. This chain connects TRBV12-5 to TRBJ2-5; D possibly corresponds to TRBD1 (6 bases). V was trimmed by 4 bases and J by 2 bases, leaving 14 bases between them. The germline V gene has CDR1 LGHNT and CDR2 FRNRAP. The CDR3 extends over 15 amino acids. CDR3 nucleotides: TGTGCTAGTGGTTGGTCCGGGACATTACAAGAGACCCAGTACTTC. Its protein is CASGWSGTLQETQYF.

The chain uses TRBV27 and TRBJ2-7; 12 bases are a match to TRBD1. V dropped 6 bases and J dropped 5; count of bases not matched to a gene: 8. The germline V gene has CDR1 MNHEY and CDR2 SMNVEV (reference sequence). The CDR3 consists of 15 residues. In DNA, the CDR3 is TGTGCCAGCAGGCGGGACAGGGGGCGAATCCACGAGCAGTACTTC. Protein sequence: CASRRDRGRIHEQYF.

This clone was detected only a few times. This chain links TRBV6-5 with TRBJ1-1; a possible D gene is TRBD1 (6 bases). Germline V gene sequence: CDR1 MNHEY, CDR2 SVGAGI. V lost 6 bases, J lost 5 bases, and 13 bases lay in between. The CDR3 sequence is 13 residues long. CDR3 coding DNA: TGTGCCAGCAGCGGATCAGGGGCTACTGAAGCTTTCTTT. The encoded protein is CASSGSGATEAFF.

Within the sample, this clone is large. The genes are TRBV27 and TRBJ1-1; D is perhaps TRBD1 (5 bases). This CDR3 comprises 14 residues. V shed 6 bases and J shed 7 bases, with 18 bases lying between them. Germline loops: CDR1 MNHEY, CDR2 SMNVEV (reference sequence). Written as DNA, the CDR3 is TGTGCCAGCAGCCTTCAGGGCCCCCGGGGTGAAGCTTTCTTT. This gives the protein CASSLQGPRGEAFF.

This clone was counted a few times. The rearrangement uses TRBV7-3 and TRBJ1-1; 8 bases fit TRBD1. The CDR3 contains 16 residues. Germline values: CDR1 SGHTA, CDR2 FQGTGA. V trimming: 4 bases; J trimming: 3 bases; junction bases outside the gene matches: 10. CDR3 residues: CASSSSGGAEDTEAFF. The CDR3 DNA sequence: TGTGCCAGCAGCTCCTCAGGGGGCGCCGAGGACACTGAAGCTTTCTTT.